The rows below give T cell receptor beta chains drawn from one sample of a study of regulatory T cells in long-lasting Graves disease. TCRdb reanalysed the multiplex PCR reads using MiXCR and keeps one entry per CDR3 protein. The top ten hold about two fifths of the sample, which has 700,000 or so distinct CDR3 sequences, approximately 31% seen once. Source: peripheral blood mononuclear cells (PBMCs), taken when the disease was refractory, from a patient treated with antithyroid drugs. The origin of the receptors is a female donor with Graves disease. Both conserved end residues are part of each CDR3. The D gene is left open where the match is weak. A clone size is listed for some rows: how often the clone was seen (once, few, many), or a class if it is expanded.

abundance: NA; j_gene: TRBJ2-6; v_gene: TRBV6-1; d_gene: TRBD1; CDR3nt: TGTGCCAGCACACCAGGACAGGGGGGTGGGGCCAACGTCCTGACTTTC; CDR3aa: CASTPGQGGGANVLTF
abundance: NA; j_gene: TRBJ1-1; v_gene: TRBV12-3/TRBV12-4; d_gene: NA; CDR3nt: TGTGCCAGCAGTTCCGTTAGGGTAGACACTGAAGCTTTCTTT; CDR3aa: CASSSVRVDTEAFF
abundance: many; j_gene: TRBJ1-6; v_gene: TRBV20-1; d_gene: NA; CDR3nt: TGCAGTGCTGGCCTGACATCGGGCCACTCCTCACCCCTCCACTTT; CDR3aa: CSAGLTSGHSSPLHF
abundance: NA; j_gene: TRBJ2-1; v_gene: TRBV5-4; d_gene: TRBD2; CDR3nt: TGTGCCAGCAGCTTGGCCCTAGCGGGAGGTGGTGAGCAGTTCTTC; CDR3aa: CASSLALAGGGEQFF
abundance: NA; j_gene: TRBJ2-7; v_gene: TRBV12-5; d_gene: TRBD2; CDR3nt: TGTGCTAGTGGTTTGATACTAGCGGGAGGGGGCGAGCAGTACTTC; CDR3aa: CASGLILAGGGEQYF
abundance: NA; j_gene: TRBJ2-5; v_gene: TRBV30; d_gene: NA; CDR3nt: TGTGCCTGGAGTATCGGGGGAGAAGAGACCCAGTACTTC; CDR3aa: CAWSIGGEETQYF
abundance: few; j_gene: TRBJ1-5; v_gene: TRBV29-1; d_gene: TRBD1; CDR3nt: TGCAGCGTAGGACAGGATGGCAATCAGCCCCAGCATTTT; CDR3aa: CSVGQDGNQPQHF
abundance: few; j_gene: TRBJ2-1; v_gene: TRBV2; d_gene: TRBD1; CDR3nt: TGTGCCAGGGACAGGGGTGTTCGCAATGAGCAGTTCTTC; CDR3aa: CARDRGVRNEQFF
abundance: NA; j_gene: TRBJ2-5; v_gene: TRBV6-2/TRBV6-3; d_gene: NA; CDR3nt: TGTGCCAGCACGTTCGGACAGTCTCAAGAGACCCAGTACTTC; CDR3aa: CASTFGQSQETQYF
abundance: NA; j_gene: TRBJ2-5; v_gene: TRBV6-1; d_gene: NA; CDR3nt: TGTGCCACCATCCTCCCTGGGGGGGAGACCCAGTACTTC; CDR3aa: CATILPGGETQYF
abundance: NA; j_gene: TRBJ1-1; v_gene: TRBV5-1; d_gene: NA; CDR3nt: TGCGCCAGCAGCTTGGCCAGTGCGGGCACTGAAGCTTTCTTT; CDR3aa: CASSLASAGTEAFF
abundance: few; j_gene: TRBJ1-5; v_gene: TRBV30; d_gene: NA; CDR3nt: TGTGCCTGGAGTTTGCGATCTGGCAATCAGCCCCAGCATTTT; CDR3aa: CAWSLRSGNQPQHF
abundance: NA; j_gene: TRBJ1-2; v_gene: TRBV4-2; d_gene: NA; CDR3nt: TGTGCCAGCAGCCCTCAAAATCCCATCTATGGCTACACCTTC; CDR3aa: CASSPQNPIYGYTF
abundance: NA; j_gene: TRBJ1-1; v_gene: TRBV5-8; d_gene: TRBD1; CDR3nt: TGTGCCAGCAGCTTGAGCGTCTCCGACACAGGGGGTTCACTCACTGAAGCTTTCTTT; CDR3aa: CASSLSVSDTGGSLTEAFF
abundance: few; j_gene: TRBJ1-2; v_gene: TRBV7-2; d_gene: NA; CDR3nt: TGTGCCAGCAGCTTGGTCAGAAACTATGGCTACACCTTC; CDR3aa: CASSLVRNYGYTF
abundance: few; j_gene: TRBJ2-7; v_gene: TRBV3-1; d_gene: TRBD2; CDR3nt: TGTGCCAGCAGCCAAGGGACTAGCGGAATCTACGAGCAGTACTTC; CDR3aa: CASSQGTSGIYEQYF
abundance: many; j_gene: TRBJ1-5; v_gene: TRBV12-3/TRBV12-4; d_gene: NA; CDR3nt: TGTGCCAGCAGTTTGGGGGTGACCGATCAGCCCCAGCATTTT; CDR3aa: CASSLGVTDQPQHF
abundance: NA; j_gene: TRBJ1-2; v_gene: TRBV5-1; d_gene: TRBD1; CDR3nt: TGCGCCAGCAGCTTGCCAGGGACAGTCGCGGGCTACACCTTC; CDR3aa: CASSLPGTVAGYTF
abundance: NA; j_gene: TRBJ2-3; v_gene: TRBV7-3; d_gene: TRBD2; CDR3nt: TGTGCCAGCAGCTTACTCGGGAGGGCCGTCGATACGCAGTATTTT; CDR3aa: CASSLLGRAVDTQYF
abundance: NA; j_gene: TRBJ2-6; v_gene: TRBV7-2; d_gene: NA; CDR3nt: TGTGCCAGCAGCTTACGGGTGGGGGTTAGCTCTGGGGCCAACGTCCTGACTTTC; CDR3aa: CASSLRVGVSSGANVLTF
abundance: many; j_gene: TRBJ1-1; v_gene: TRBV27; d_gene: TRBD1; CDR3nt: TGTGCCAGCACCATAACAGGGGGCACTGAAGCTTTCTTT; CDR3aa: CASTITGGTEAFF
abundance: NA; j_gene: TRBJ2-5; v_gene: TRBV12-3/TRBV12-4; d_gene: TRBD1; CDR3nt: TGTGCCAGCAGTCTTGGACAGGGGGTAGTTGAGACCCAGTACTTC; CDR3aa: CASSLGQGVVETQYF
abundance: few; j_gene: TRBJ2-5; v_gene: TRBV6-2/TRBV6-3; d_gene: NA; CDR3nt: TGTGCCAGCAGTGTGGCTCTTGAGACCCAGTACTTC; CDR3aa: CASSVALETQYF
abundance: NA; j_gene: TRBJ2-7; v_gene: TRBV6-5; d_gene: TRBD1; CDR3nt: TGTGCCAGCAGTTACGCGATCGGGACAGGTACGAGTGAGCAGTACTTC; CDR3aa: CASSYAIGTGTSEQYF
abundance: NA; j_gene: TRBJ1-2; v_gene: TRBV19; d_gene: NA; CDR3nt: TGTGCCAGTAGTACCTCTGACAAGGCAGCTGGCTACACCTTC; CDR3aa: CASSTSDKAAGYTF
abundance: NA; j_gene: TRBJ1-6; v_gene: TRBV14; d_gene: NA; CDR3nt: TGTGCCAGCAGCCAAGGCCAGGGGTTTGTATTACCCCTCCACTTT; CDR3aa: CASSQGQGFVLPLHF
abundance: NA; j_gene: TRBJ1-4; v_gene: TRBV29-1; d_gene: TRBD1; CDR3nt: TGCAGCGTGAGGACAGGAGGCATAACTAATGAAAAACTGTTTTTT; CDR3aa: CSVRTGGITNEKLFF
abundance: few; j_gene: TRBJ1-6; v_gene: TRBV12-5; d_gene: NA; CDR3nt: TGTGCTAGTGTTTACCAAACAGGGCAGCATAATTCACCCCTCCACTTT; CDR3aa: CASVYQTGQHNSPLHF
abundance: few; j_gene: TRBJ1-5; v_gene: TRBV19; d_gene: TRBD1; CDR3nt: TGTGCCAGTAGCTTAGACAGGGGGCCGGTTCAGCCCCAGCATTTT; CDR3aa: CASSLDRGPVQPQHF
abundance: NA; j_gene: TRBJ1-1; v_gene: TRBV5-1; d_gene: NA; CDR3nt: TGTGCCAGCAGCCTCGTCAAGAACACTGAAGCTTTCTTT; CDR3aa: CASSLVKNTEAFF
abundance: few; j_gene: TRBJ2-7; v_gene: TRBV19; d_gene: NA; CDR3nt: TGTGCCAGTAGTAGTCCCTCTTGGAACGAGCAGTACTTC; CDR3aa: CASSSPSWNEQYF
abundance: NA; j_gene: TRBJ1-1; v_gene: TRBV19; d_gene: NA; CDR3nt: TGTGCCAGTAGACCCGAGAGGGGTGAAACTGAAGCTTTCTTT; CDR3aa: CASRPERGETEAFF
abundance: many; j_gene: TRBJ1-5; v_gene: TRBV12-3/TRBV12-4; d_gene: TRBD1; CDR3nt: TGTGCCAGCAGTCACCCCGGGACAGGCAATCAGCCCCAGCATTTT; CDR3aa: CASSHPGTGNQPQHF
abundance: few; j_gene: TRBJ1-1; v_gene: TRBV11-2; d_gene: NA; CDR3nt: TGTGCCAGCAGCTTAAGAAGGGAAGAAGCTTTCTTT; CDR3aa: CASSLRREEAFF
abundance: few; j_gene: TRBJ1-2; v_gene: TRBV20-1; d_gene: NA; CDR3nt: TGCAGTGCTAGACCCCAGGGTAACTATGGCTACACCTTC; CDR3aa: CSARPQGNYGYTF
abundance: NA; j_gene: TRBJ2-1; v_gene: TRBV7-3; d_gene: TRBD2; CDR3nt: TGTGCCAGCAGCTTATTAGCGGGAGGTTTTGAGCAGTTCTTC; CDR3aa: CASSLLAGGFEQFF
abundance: few; j_gene: TRBJ1-2; v_gene: TRBV20-1; d_gene: TRBD1; CDR3nt: TGCAGTGCTAGACCAGGGACAGGACGATACTATGGCTACACCTTC; CDR3aa: CSARPGTGRYYGYTF
abundance: few; j_gene: TRBJ1-2; v_gene: TRBV20-1; d_gene: NA; CDR3nt: TGCAGTGCTACAGGGGTCTCCTATGGCTACACCTTC; CDR3aa: CSATGVSYGYTF
abundance: NA; j_gene: TRBJ2-2; v_gene: TRBV20-1; d_gene: NA; CDR3nt: TGCAGTGCTAGAGATCGCAAGAACACCGGGGAGCTGTTTTTT; CDR3aa: CSARDRKNTGELFF
abundance: NA; j_gene: TRBJ1-1; v_gene: TRBV11-1; d_gene: NA; CDR3nt: TGTGCCAGCACCTTTTCAGCAACCCTGAACACTGAAGCTTTCTTT; CDR3aa: CASTFSATLNTEAFF